This T cell receptor (beta chain) comes out of a study of T-cell memory formation after mild COVID-19. V lost 3 bases, J lost 1 base, and 12 bases lay in between. This CDR3 region has 15 residues. Germline V lookup: CDR1 SGHRS, CDR2 YFSETQ. Study-level results: Detection of some responders pre-infection suggested pre-existing cross-reactive memory T cells participated. CD4+ contracting clones were mainly CM and EM; CD8+ ones, EMRA. Unconfirmed was the SARS-CoV-2 specificity of second-wave clones that peaked on day 37. Contracting clones, day 15 to 85, had balanced CD4/CD8, and later expanders favored CD4+.

Details on this clonotype: Its antigen is still unknown.

A single record per CDR3 protein comes from TCRdb applying MiXCR to the 5' RACE reads. The sample contains approximately 580,000 distinct CDR3 sequences, 20% of which appear only once. Sequenced material: PBMCs or a T cell subset sorted from them (not recorded which). The origin of this receptor is an adult woman who had mild COVID-19 (a few samples of this study predate the infection). Cell type and time point are not known. The chain links TRBV5-1 to TRBJ2-3, with D hard to call. The CDR3 nucleotides are TGCGCCAGCAGCTCCCCAGGAGAGGGCACAGATACGCAGTATTTT. Amino acid sequence: CASSSPGEGTDTQYF.